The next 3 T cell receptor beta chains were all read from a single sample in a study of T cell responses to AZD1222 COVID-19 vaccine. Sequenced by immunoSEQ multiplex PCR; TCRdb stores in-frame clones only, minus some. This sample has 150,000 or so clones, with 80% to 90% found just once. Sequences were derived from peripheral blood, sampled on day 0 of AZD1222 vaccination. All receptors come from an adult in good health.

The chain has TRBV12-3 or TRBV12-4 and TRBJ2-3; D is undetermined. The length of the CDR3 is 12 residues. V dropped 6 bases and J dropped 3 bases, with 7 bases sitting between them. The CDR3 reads CASRRLTDTQYF. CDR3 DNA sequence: TGTGCCAGCAGACGGCTAACAGATACGCAGTATTTT.

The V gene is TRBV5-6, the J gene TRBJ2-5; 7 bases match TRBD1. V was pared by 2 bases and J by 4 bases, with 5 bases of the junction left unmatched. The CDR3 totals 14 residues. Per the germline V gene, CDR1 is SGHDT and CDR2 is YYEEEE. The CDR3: CASSLQGPGETQYF. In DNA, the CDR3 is TGTGCCAGCAGCTTACAGGGGCCGGGAGAGACCCAGTACTTC.

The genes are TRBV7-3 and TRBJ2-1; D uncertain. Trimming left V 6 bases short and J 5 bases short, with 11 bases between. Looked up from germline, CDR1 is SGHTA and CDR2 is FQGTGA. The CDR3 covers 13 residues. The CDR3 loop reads CASRFGPDNEQFF. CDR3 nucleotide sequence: TGTGCCAGCAGGTTCGGACCTGACAATGAGCAGTTCTTC. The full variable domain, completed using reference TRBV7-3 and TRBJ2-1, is GAGVSQTPSNKVTEKGKYVELRCDPISGHTALYWYRQSLGQGPEFLIYFQGTGAADDSGLPNDRFFAVRPEGSVSTLKIQRTERGDSAVYLCASRFGPDNEQFFGPGTRLTVL.